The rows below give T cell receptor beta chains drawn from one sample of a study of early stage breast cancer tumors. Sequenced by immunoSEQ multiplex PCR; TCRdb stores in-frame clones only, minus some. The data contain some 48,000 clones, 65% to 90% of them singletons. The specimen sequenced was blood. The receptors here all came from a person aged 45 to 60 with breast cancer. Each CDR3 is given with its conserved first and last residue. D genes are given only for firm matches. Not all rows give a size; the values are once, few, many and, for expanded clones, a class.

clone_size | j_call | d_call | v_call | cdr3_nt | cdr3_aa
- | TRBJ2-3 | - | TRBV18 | TGTGCCAGCTCACCAGTTGCCAGCACAGATACGCAGTATTTT | CASSPVASTDTQYF
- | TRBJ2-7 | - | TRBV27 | TGTGCCAGCAGTCCGACTACCCCCTCCTACGAGCAGTACTTC | CASSPTTPSYEQYF
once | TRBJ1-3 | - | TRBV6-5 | TGTGCCAGCAGTTACGGTGGAAACACCATATATTTT | CASSYGGNTIYF
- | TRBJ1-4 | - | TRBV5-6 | TGTGCCAGCAGCTGGCAGGGTAGTGGTGAAAAACTGTTTTTT | CASSWQGSGEKLFF
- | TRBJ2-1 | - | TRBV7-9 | TGTGCCAGCAGCTTATCCCCAGTAGGGGGGTCAAGCTCCTACAATGAGCAGTTCTTC | CASSLSPVGGSSSYNEQFF
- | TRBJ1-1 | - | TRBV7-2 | TGTGCCAGCAGCCTCGGTTACGGCACTGAAGCTTTCTTT | CASSLGYGTEAFF
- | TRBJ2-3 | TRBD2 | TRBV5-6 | TGTGCCAGCAGCTTAAGGGAGGGGCATACGCAGTATTTT | CASSLREGHTQYF
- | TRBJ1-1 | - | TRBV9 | TGTGCCAGCAGCGTTCAGGGTAACACTGAAGCTTTCTTT | CASSVQGNTEAFF
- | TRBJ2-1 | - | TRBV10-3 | TGTGCCATCAGTGGGTCGAGGGACAATGAGCAGTTCTTC | CAISGSRDNEQFF
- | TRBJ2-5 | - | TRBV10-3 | TGTGCCATCCCGGGACAAAATCGTACATGGCAAGAGACCCAGTACTTC | CAIPGQNRTWQETQYF
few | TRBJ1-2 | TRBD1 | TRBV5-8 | TGTGCCAGCAGCTTGTACTGGGGACAGGCTTCCTATGGCTACACCTTC | CASSLYWGQASYGYTF
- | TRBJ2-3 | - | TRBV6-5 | TGTGCCAGCTCGACGGCCCTGGGGACGCAGTATTTT | CASSTALGTQYF
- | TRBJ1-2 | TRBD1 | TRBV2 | TGTGCCAGCAGCGGACAGGGACCTTGGGGAGGTGGCTACACCTTC | CASSGQGPWGGGYTF
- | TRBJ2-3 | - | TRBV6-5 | TGTGCCAGCAGTTCCGAGGCGGGAAATACGCAGTATTTT | CASSSEAGNTQYF
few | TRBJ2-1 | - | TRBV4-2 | TGTGCCAGCAGCCGTCCGGGACGTGGCCACAATGAGCAGTTCTTC | CASSRPGRGHNEQFF
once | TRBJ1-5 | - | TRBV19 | TGTGCCAGTAGATCCCAACACGGAATAGGAGCCCAGCATTTT | CASRSQHGIGAQHF
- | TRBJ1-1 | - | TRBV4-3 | TGCGCCAGCGCCCATCGGGTAATCGGGAACACTGAAGCTTTCTTT | CASAHRVIGNTEAFF